Following are 2 T cell receptor beta chains from one sample sequenced in a study of OX40 agonist ivuxolimab in advanced cancers. The assay was immunoSEQ multiplex PCR, and TCRdb's table has in-frame clones only and misses some. The data hold tens of thousands of clones, with roughly 90% observed a single time. Here the sequenced sample was CD4+ or CD8+ T cells sorted from blood, taken in a trial of the OX40 agonist ivuxolimab. The receptor source for this set is an adult with an advanced solid tumor such as melanoma, head and neck, liver or kidney cancer.

This rearrangement joins TRBV28 to TRBJ1-2; TRBD1 agrees at 7 bases. Germline V CDR1 and CDR2: MDHEN, SYDVKM. Unmatched junction bases numbered 12, after V lost 4 bases and J lost 4 bases. There are 16 residues in the CDR3. In nucleotides, the CDR3 is TGTGCCAGCAGTTCAAACCCAGGGGGAGGAACCTATGGCTACACCTTC. It is translated as CASSSNPGGGTYGYTF.

V gene TRBV7-2 combines with J gene TRBJ2-7; 10 positions agree with TRBD2. The V segment lost 5 bases and the J segment 1 base; nucleotides outside the gene matches: 5. The CDR3 length is 15 residues. CDR1 is SGHTA and CDR2 is FQGNSA in the germline V gene. The CDR3 reads CASSLIAGGSYEQYF. The CDR3 nucleotides are TGTGCCAGCAGCCTGATAGCGGGAGGTTCCTACGAGCAGTACTTC. Combining the CDR3 with reference TRBV7-2 and TRBJ2-7 gives the whole variable domain GAGVSQSPSNKVTEKGKDVELRCDPISGHTALYWYRQSLGQGLEFLIYFQGNSAPDKSGLPSDRFSAERTGGSVSTLTIQRTQQEDSAVYLCASSLIAGGSYEQYFGPGTRLTVT.